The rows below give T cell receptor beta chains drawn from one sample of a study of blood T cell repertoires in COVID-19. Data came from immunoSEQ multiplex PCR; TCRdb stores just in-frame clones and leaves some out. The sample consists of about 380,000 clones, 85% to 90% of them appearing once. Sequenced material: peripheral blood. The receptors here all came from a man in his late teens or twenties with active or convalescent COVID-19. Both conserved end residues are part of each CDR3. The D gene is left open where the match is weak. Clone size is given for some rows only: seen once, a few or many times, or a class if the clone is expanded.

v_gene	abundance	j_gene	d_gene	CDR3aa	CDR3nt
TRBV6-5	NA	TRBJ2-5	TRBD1	CASSWAGTGKETQYF	TGTGCCAGCAGTTGGGCCGGGACAGGGAAAGAGACCCAGTACTTC
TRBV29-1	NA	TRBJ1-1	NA	CSSLGGTEAFF	TGCAGCTCGTTGGGGGGCACTGAAGCTTTCTTT
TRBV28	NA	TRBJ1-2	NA	CASSPGGKNYGYTF	TGTGCCAGCAGTCCGGGAGGAAAAAACTATGGCTACACCTTC
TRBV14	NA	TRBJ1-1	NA	CASSQVTGMRTEAFF	TGTGCCAGCAGCCAAGTGACGGGTATGAGGACTGAAGCTTTCTTT
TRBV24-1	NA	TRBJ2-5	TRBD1	CATSDSPTGGFIETQYF	TGTGCCACCAGTGATTCGCCGACAGGGGGCTTTATAGAGACCCAGTACTTC
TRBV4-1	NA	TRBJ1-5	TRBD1	CASSETGTGTSGNQPQHF	TGCGCCAGCAGCGAAACCGGGACAGGGACGTCCGGCAATCAGCCCCAGCATTTT
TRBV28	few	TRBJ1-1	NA	CASSPRGGAFF	TGTGCCAGCAGTCCGAGGGGGGGTGCTTTCTTT
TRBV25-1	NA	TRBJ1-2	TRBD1	CASTHRGAFGYTF	TGTGCCAGCACCCACAGGGGGGCGTTTGGCTACACCTTC
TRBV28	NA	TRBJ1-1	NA	CASSRGYTEAFF	TGTGCCAGCAGCAGGGGTTACACTGAAGCTTTCTTT
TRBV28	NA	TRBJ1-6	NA	CASSRGDSPLHF	TGTGCCAGCAGCCGGGGTGATTCACCCCTCCACTTT
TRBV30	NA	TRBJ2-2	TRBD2	CAWRDGRGAGELFF	TGTGCCTGGAGAGACGGGAGGGGCGCCGGGGAGCTGTTTTTT
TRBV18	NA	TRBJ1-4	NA	CASSPPQGRKLFF	TGTGCCAGCTCACCACCACAGGGTAGAAAACTGTTTTTT
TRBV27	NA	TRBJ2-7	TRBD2	CASSPSGRGTYEQYF	TGTGCCAGCAGTCCTAGCGGGAGAGGCACCTACGAGCAGTACTTC
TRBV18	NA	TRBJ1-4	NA	CASSGQPHGEKLFF	TGTGCCAGCTCAGGACAGCCCCACGGGGAAAAACTGTTTTTT
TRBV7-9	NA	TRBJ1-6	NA	CASSSRQGGNSPLHF	TGTGCCAGCAGCAGCAGGCAGGGTGGTAATTCACCCCTCCACTTT
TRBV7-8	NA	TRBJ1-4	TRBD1	CASSLRDRGPGPNEKLFF	TGTGCCAGCAGCTTACGGGACAGGGGGCCTGGACCTAATGAAAAACTGTTTTTT
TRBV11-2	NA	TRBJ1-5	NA	CASSTGLGQPQHF	TGTGCCAGCAGCACAGGATTGGGTCAGCCCCAGCATTTT
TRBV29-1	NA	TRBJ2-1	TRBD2	CSVQGLAGVGEQFF	TGCAGCGTCCAGGGACTAGCGGGGGTGGGTGAGCAGTTCTTC
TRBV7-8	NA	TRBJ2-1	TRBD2	CASSSLAGAGNEQFF	TGTGCCAGCAGCTCGCTAGCGGGAGCTGGCAATGAGCAGTTCTTC
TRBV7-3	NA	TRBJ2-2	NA	CASSYTGPGGAGELFF	TGTGCCAGCAGCTACACAGGGCCGGGAGGAGCCGGGGAGCTGTTTTTT
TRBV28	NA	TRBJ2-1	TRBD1	CASRVLDRPRPYNEQFF	TGTGCCAGCAGAGTCTTGGACAGGCCCCGACCCTACAATGAGCAGTTCTTC
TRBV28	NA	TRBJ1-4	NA	CASSDSYNEKLFF	TGTGCCAGCAGTGACAGTTATAATGAAAAACTGTTTTTT
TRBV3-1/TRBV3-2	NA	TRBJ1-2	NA	CASSQDPVFSNYGYTF	TGTGCCAGCAGCCAAGATCCCGTGTTTTCTAACTATGGCTACACCTTC
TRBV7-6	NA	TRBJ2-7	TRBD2	CASSLGTSGGPAGYEQYF	TGTGCCAGCAGCTTAGGGACTAGCGGGGGGCCTGCTGGGTACGAGCAGTACTTC
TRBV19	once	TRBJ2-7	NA	CASRRSGFESYEQYF	TGTGCCAGTAGGCGGTCGGGTTTCGAATCCTACGAGCAGTACTTC
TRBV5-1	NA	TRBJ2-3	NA	CASSVEGLDTDTQYF	TGCGCCAGCAGCGTGGAGGGGTTAGACACAGATACGCAGTATTTT
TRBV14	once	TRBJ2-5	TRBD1	CASSQVWTGGQETQYF	TGTGCCAGCAGCCAAGTTTGGACAGGGGGCCAAGAGACCCAGTACTTC
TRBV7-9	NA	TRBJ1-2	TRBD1	CASTQGQGAYYGYTF	TGTGCCAGCACGCAAGGACAGGGGGCTTACTATGGCTACACCTTC
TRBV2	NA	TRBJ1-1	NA	CASRRQTVYTEAFF	TGTGCCAGCCGCAGACAAACGGTGTACACTGAAGCTTTCTTT
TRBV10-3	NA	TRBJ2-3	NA	CAIMGPRSTDTQYF	TGTGCCATCATGGGGCCCCGAAGCACAGATACGCAGTATTTT
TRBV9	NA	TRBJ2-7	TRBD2	CASSVTSGNFEQYF	TGTGCCAGCAGCGTGACTAGCGGGAATTTCGAGCAGTACTTC
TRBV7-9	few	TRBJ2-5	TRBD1	CASSSGVGQKQETQYF	TGTGCCAGCAGCTCAGGGGTGGGACAGAAACAAGAGACCCAGTACTTC
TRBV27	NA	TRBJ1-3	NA	CASSLRRSSGNTIYF	TGTGCCAGCAGTTTACGGCGGAGCTCTGGAAACACCATATATTTT
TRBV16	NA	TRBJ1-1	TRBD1	CASSLTGQGGTEAFF	TGTGCCAGCAGCCTGACGGGACAGGGTGGCACTGAAGCTTTCTTT
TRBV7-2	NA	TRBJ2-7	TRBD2	CASSLVAGTSGRALKDF	TGTGCCAGCAGCTTAGTGGCGGGGACTAGCGGGAGGGCCTTGAAGGACTTC
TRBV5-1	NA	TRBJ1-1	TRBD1	CGTVQGESGTEAFF	TGCGGCACAGTCCAGGGGGAATCGGGCACTGAAGCTTTCTTT
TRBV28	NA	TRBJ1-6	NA	CASRGGRYNSPLHF	TGTGCCAGCCGTGGGGGCAGGTATAATTCACCCCTCCACTTT
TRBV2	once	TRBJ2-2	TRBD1	CASRGQGRNTGELFF	TGTGCCAGCAGGGGACAGGGGAGAAACACCGGGGAGCTGTTTTTT
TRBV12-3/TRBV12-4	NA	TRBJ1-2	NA	CASTPQVNYGYTF	TGTGCCAGCACCCCTCAGGTGAACTATGGCTACACCTTC
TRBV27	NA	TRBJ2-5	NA	CASGPPPERRYQETQYF	TGTGCCAGCGGCCCGCCGCCCGAGCGGAGGTACCAAGAGACCCAGTACTTC
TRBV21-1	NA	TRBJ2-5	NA	CASSRTGEWETQYF	TGTGCCAGCAGTCGGACAGGGGAGTGGGAGACCCAGTACTTC